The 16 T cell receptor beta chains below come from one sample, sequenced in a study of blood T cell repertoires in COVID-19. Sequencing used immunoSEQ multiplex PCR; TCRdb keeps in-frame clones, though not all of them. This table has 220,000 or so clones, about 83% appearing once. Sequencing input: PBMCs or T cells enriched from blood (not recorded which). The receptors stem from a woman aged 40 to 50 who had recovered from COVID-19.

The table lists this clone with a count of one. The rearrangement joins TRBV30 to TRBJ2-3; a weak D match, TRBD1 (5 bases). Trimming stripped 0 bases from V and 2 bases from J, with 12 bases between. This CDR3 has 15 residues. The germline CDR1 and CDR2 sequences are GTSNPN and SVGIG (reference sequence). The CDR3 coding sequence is TGTGCCTGGAGTGTCCCAGGGTGGGCCACAGATACGCAGTATTTT. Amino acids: CAWSVPGWATDTQYF.

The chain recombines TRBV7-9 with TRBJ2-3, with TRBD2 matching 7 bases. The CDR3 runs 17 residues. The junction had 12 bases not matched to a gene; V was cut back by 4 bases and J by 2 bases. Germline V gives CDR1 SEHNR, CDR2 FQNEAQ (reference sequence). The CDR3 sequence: CASSSEREGYNTDTQYF. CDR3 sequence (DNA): TGTGCCAGCAGCTCCGAAAGGGAGGGATATAACACAGATACGCAGTATTTT.

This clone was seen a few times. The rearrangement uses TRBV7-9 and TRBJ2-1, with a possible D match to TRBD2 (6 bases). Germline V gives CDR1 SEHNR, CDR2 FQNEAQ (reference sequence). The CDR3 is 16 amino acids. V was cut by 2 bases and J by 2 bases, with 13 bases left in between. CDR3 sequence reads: CASSLSGGITYNEQFF. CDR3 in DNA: TGTGCCAGCAGCTTATCGGGCGGGATCACCTACAATGAGCAGTTCTTC.

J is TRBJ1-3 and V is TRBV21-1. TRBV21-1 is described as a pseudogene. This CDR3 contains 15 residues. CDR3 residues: CASSINEGSGNTIYF. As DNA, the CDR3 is TGTGCCAGCAGCATAAATGAGGGCTCTGGAAACACCATATATTTT.

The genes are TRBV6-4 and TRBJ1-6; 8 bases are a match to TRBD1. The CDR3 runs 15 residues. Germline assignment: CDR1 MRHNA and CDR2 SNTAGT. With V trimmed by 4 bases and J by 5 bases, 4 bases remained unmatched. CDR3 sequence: CASSAGQGDNSPLHF. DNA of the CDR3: TGTGCCAGCAGTGCTGGACAGGGTGATAATTCACCCCTCCACTTT.

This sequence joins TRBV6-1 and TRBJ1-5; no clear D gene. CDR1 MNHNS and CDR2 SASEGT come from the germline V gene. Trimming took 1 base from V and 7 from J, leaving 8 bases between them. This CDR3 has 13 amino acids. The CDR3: CASSEVEGQPQHF. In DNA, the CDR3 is TGTGCCAGCAGTGAAGTAGAGGGCCAGCCCCAGCATTTT.

CDR3 residues: CASTAPQGVQPQHF. The CDR3 coding sequence is TGTGCCAGTACCGCTCCACAGGGTGTGCAGCCCCAGCATTTT. The chain uses TRBV19 and TRBJ1-5, with D possibly being TRBD1 (6 bases). Trimming cost V 7 bases and J 7 bases, with 17 bases left between them. Per the germline V gene, CDR1 is LNHDA and CDR2 is SQIVND (reference sequence). This CDR3 has 14 residues.

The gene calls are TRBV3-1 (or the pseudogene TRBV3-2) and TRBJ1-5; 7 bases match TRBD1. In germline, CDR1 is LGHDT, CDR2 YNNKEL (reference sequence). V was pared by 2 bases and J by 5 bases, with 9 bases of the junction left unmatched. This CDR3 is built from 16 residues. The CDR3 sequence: CASSQPRGESDQPQHF. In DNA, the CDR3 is TGTGCCAGCAGCCAACCCAGGGGGGAATCGGATCAGCCCCAGCATTTT.

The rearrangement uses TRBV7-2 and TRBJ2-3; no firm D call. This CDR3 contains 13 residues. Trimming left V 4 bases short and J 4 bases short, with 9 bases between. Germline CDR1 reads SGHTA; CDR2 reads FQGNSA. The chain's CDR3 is CASSSLSPDTQYF. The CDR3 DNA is TGTGCCAGCAGCTCCCTGTCCCCAGATACGCAGTATTTT.

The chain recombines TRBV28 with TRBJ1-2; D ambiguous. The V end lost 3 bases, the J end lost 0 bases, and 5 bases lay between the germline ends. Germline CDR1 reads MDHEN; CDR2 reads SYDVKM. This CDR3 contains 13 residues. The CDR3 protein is CASSFFANYGYTF. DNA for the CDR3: TGTGCCAGCAGTTTTTTCGCTAACTATGGCTACACCTTC.

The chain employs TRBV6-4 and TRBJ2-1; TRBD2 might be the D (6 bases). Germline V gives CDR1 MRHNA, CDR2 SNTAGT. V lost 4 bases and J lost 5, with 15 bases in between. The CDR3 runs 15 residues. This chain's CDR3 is CASSAYSGDNNEQFF. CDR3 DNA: TGTGCCAGCAGTGCCTATAGCGGAGACAACAATGAGCAGTTCTTC.

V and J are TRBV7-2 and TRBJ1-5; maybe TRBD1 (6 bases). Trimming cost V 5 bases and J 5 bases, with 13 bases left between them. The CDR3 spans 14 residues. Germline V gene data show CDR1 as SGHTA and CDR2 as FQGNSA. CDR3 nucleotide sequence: TGTGCCAGCAGCCCCCGATCAGGGGATCAGCCCCAGCATTTT. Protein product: CASSPRSGDQPQHF.

Here the CDR3 DNA reads TGCAGTGCTAGTCCTAGCGGATTGCTCTACGAGCAGTACTTC. Encoded protein: CSASPSGLLYEQYF. The rearrangement joins TRBV20-1 to TRBJ2-7; 7 bases fit TRBD2. The CDR3 consists of 14 residues. Looked up from germline, CDR1 is DFQATT and CDR2 is SNEGSKA (reference sequence). J lost 3 bases, V lost 3 bases, and 8 bases had no gene match.

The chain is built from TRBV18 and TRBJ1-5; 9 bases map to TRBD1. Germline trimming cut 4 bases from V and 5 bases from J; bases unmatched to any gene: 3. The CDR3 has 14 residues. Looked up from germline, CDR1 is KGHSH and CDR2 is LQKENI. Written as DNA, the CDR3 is TGTGCCAGCTCACTACAGGGGGCCTATCAGCCCCAGCATTTT. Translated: CASSLQGAYQPQHF.

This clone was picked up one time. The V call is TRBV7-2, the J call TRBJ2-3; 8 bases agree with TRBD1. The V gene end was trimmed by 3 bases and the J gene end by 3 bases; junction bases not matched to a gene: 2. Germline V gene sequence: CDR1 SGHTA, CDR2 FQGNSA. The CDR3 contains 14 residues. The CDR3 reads CASSLGQVTDTQYF. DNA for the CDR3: TGTGCCAGCAGCTTGGGACAGGTAACAGATACGCAGTATTTT.

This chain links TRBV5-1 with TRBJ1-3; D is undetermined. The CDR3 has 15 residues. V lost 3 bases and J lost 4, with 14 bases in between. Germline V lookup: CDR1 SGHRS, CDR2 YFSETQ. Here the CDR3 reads CASSSHSGRGNTIYF. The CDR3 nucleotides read TGCGCCAGCAGCTCCCACTCGGGGAGAGGAAACACCATATATTTT. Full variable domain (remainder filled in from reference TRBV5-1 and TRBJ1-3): KAGVTQTPRYLIKTRGQQVTLSCSPISGHRSVSWYQQTPGQGLQFLFEYFSETQRNKGNFPGRFSGRQFSNSRSEMNVSTLELGDSALYLCASSSHSGRGNTIYFGEGSWLTVV.